This T cell receptor beta chain was captured in a study of cytomegalovirus exposure and HLA in healthy donors. The PCR employed 60 Vbeta primers together with 13 Jbeta primers. The assay was immunoSEQ multiplex PCR, and TCRdb's table has in-frame clones only and misses some. The data contain roughly 150,000 clones, approximately 83% of them singletons. The germline V gene has CDR1 LNHDA and CDR2 SQIVND (reference sequence). This CDR3 region has 15 residues. V lost 7 bases, J lost 5 bases, and 11 bases stayed unmatched. Study findings and constraints: A later analysis linked a missense variant in DCLRE1C to the trimming of TCR beta V and J genes.

With respect to this clone: Its specificity is unknown.

Sequenced material: PBMCs. The source of this sequence is a male donor in good health and CMV-seronegative. This chain joins TRBV19 and TRBJ2-1, with 7 bases aligning to TRBD1. CDR3 in amino acids: CASIDAGGVNNEQFF. For the CDR3, the DNA is TGTGCCAGTATAGACGCAGGGGGAGTAAACAATGAGCAGTTCTTC.